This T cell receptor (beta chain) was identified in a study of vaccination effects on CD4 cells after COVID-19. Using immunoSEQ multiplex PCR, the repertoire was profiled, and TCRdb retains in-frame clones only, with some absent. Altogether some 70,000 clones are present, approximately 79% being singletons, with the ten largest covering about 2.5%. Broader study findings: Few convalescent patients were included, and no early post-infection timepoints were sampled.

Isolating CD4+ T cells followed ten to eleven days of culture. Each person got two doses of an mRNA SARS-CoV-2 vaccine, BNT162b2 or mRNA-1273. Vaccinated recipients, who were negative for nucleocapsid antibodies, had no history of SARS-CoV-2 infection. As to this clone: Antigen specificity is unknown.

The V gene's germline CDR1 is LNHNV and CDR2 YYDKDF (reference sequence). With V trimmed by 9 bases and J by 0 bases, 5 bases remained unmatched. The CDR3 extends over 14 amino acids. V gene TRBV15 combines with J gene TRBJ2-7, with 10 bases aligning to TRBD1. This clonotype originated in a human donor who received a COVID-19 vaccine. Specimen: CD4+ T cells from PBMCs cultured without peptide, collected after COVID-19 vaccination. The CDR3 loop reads CATSRDRGSYEQYV. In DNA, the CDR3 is TGTGCCACGTCCCGGGACAGGGGCTCCTACGAGCAGTACGTC.